This entry lists 15 T cell receptor beta chains sequenced from one sample in a study of human T cells and chemical hapten exposure (dated by TCRdb to the early 2020s). The time point label corresponds to: patch test 1, 2 weeks after DPC sensitization. The label giving this sample's treatment or condition can be read as: therapeutic diphenylcyclopropenone sensitization with weekly scalp DPC. Receptor libraries were prepared by RACE. Sequencing was carried out with a NextSeq 500. TCRdb reran the public reads through fastp at Q25 and MiXCR, keeping productive beta chains. Duplicate CDR3 protein sequences are folded into a single record with the most common DNA and genes. Here the sample has tens of thousands of distinct CDR3 sequences; 7% to 8% occur a single time. The ten most abundant clones make up approximately 1.5% of the sample. This specimen consisted of whole blood, obtained in connection with sensitization to the hapten diphenylcyclopropenone (DPC). These receptors were collected from a woman aged 30 to 39 with alopecia areata. Some clones in this sample may be carry-over from other donors' samples.

This rearrangement joins TRBV6-1 to TRBJ2-3, with 10 bases matching TRBD2. J lost 6 bases, V lost 8 bases, and 8 bases had no gene match. Germline CDR1 is MNHNS and CDR2 is SASEGT. The CDR3 contains 14 residues. CDR3 DNA sequence: TGTGCCAGCTGGACTAGCGGAAGACGGGATACGCAGTATTTT. Residues: CASWTSGRRDTQYF.

The chain couples TRBV9 to TRBJ2-1; 8 positions match TRBD2. V dropped 0 bases and J dropped 5; count of bases not matched to a gene: 4. The V gene's germline CDR1 is SGDLS and CDR2 YYNGEE. The CDR3 extends over 15 amino acids. CDR3 loop: CASSVASGGNNEQFF. CDR3 nucleotides: TGTGCCAGCAGCGTAGCCAGCGGGGGTAACAATGAGCAGTTCTTC.

This clonotype was recorded a few times. V gene TRBV6-5 combines with J gene TRBJ1-2, with 7 bases identical to TRBD1. Germline CDR1 is MNHEY and CDR2 is SVGAGI. CDR3 length: 13 residues. V lost 6 bases and J lost 5; bases outside the gene matches: 6. CDR3 sequence reads: CASSLDRAYGYTF. As DNA, the CDR3 is TGTGCCAGCAGCCTAGACAGGGCGTATGGCTACACCTTC.

The V call is TRBV6-2 or TRBV6-3, the J call TRBJ2-3; 9 positions agree with TRBD2. J gave up 10 bases and V 6 bases, and 5 bases lay outside the gene matches. The CDR3 totals 12 residues. Germline CDR1 reads MNHEY; CDR2 reads SVGEGT. As DNA, the CDR3 is TGTGCCAGCAGCCTCCGGACTAGCGCGCAGTATTTT. Translating gives CASSLRTSAQYF.

In this sample, this clonotype turned up many times. The chain couples TRBV5-4 to TRBJ2-1; 7 nucleotides match TRBD2. Germline CDR1 and CDR2: SGHNT and YYREEE (reference sequence). V dropped 1 base and J dropped 3; count of bases not matched to a gene: 4. The CDR3 consists of 15 residues. The CDR3 spells CASSLYRDYYNEQFF. CDR3 nucleotide sequence: TGTGCCAGCAGCTTGTACCGGGACTACTACAATGAGCAGTTCTTC.

In this sample, this clonotype turned up many times. The V call is TRBV12-3 or TRBV12-4, the J call TRBJ2-1; 13 nucleotides agree with TRBD2. The CDR3 has 13 amino acids. The ends lost 8 bases at V and 7 bases at J; junction bases unmatched: 2. CDR3 nucleotide sequence: TGTGCCAGCTCGGGACTAGCGGGGAATGAGCAGTTCTTC. It yields the protein CASSGLAGNEQFF.

Only a few counts were recorded for this clonotype. V is TRBV7-2 and J is TRBJ1-1; D remains unclear. The CDR3 length is 14 residues. V lost 5 bases, J lost 5 bases, and 15 bases lay in between. Per the germline V gene, CDR1 is SGHTA and CDR2 is FQGNSA. CDR3 DNA: TGTGCCAGCAGCCCCCTAATGGGGAGGACTGAAGCTTTCTTT. It encodes CASSPLMGRTEAFF.

This clonotype was observed many times. This chain links TRBV30 with TRBJ2-1, with D perhaps TRBD1 (6 bases). The V end lost 5 bases, the J end lost 5 bases, and 10 bases lay between the germline ends. Germline assignment: CDR1 GTSNPN and CDR2 SVGIG (reference sequence). CDR3 length equals 12 residues. CDR3 in amino acids: CAWEGVNNEQFF. The CDR3 coding sequence is TGTGCCTGGGAGGGGGTAAACAATGAGCAGTTCTTC.

The sample holds many counts of this clonotype. The chain employs TRBV6-5 and TRBJ1-2; perhaps TRBD1 as D (5 bases). The CDR3 spans 15 residues. The V end lost 5 bases, the J end lost 0 bases, and 13 bases lay between the germline ends. Germline loops: CDR1 MNHEY, CDR2 SVGAGI. The CDR3 region has the DNA TGTGCCAGCAGTATAACGGAGGGGACTAACTATGGCTACACCTTC. Residues: CASSITEGTNYGYTF.

This clonotype was counted ten times or more. The rearrangement links TRBV12-3 or TRBV12-4 to TRBJ2-7, with 15 bases identical to TRBD2. The CDR3 has 15 residues. Trimming cost V 6 bases and J 5 bases; bases outside gene matches: 5. The CDR3 coding sequence is TGTGCCAGCAGCAAGGGACTAGCGGGGGGCAACGAGCAGTACTTC. Translation: CASSKGLAGGNEQYF.

The chain links TRBV3-1 to TRBJ1-1; D not certain. This CDR3 spans 13 amino acids. Germline V gene data show CDR1 as LGHDT and CDR2 as YNNKEL (reference sequence). V gave up 2 bases and J gave up 4 bases, with 8 bases separating them. The CDR3 protein is CASSQTQFTEAFF. Here the CDR3 DNA reads TGTGCCAGCAGCCAAACACAATTCACTGAAGCTTTCTTT.

This clonotype was counted ten times or more. The V and J genes are TRBV2 and TRBJ1-5; tentatively, D is TRBD1 (6 bases). The CDR3 runs to 15 residues. Trimming cost V 6 bases and J 2 bases, with 14 bases left between them. Germline V gene lookup returns CDR1 SNHLY and CDR2 FYNNEI. In DNA, the CDR3 is TGTGCCAGCAGAAAACAGGGTGCTGGCAATCAGCCCCAGCATTTT. Translation gives CASRKQGAGNQPQHF.

The CDR3 nucleotides read TGCGCCAGCAGAGGGCCGCAAGAGACCCAGTACTTC. This encodes CASRGPQETQYF. This rearrangement joins TRBV5-1 to TRBJ2-5; D is unclear. V dropped 5 bases and J dropped 2 bases, with 7 bases sitting between them. Germline lookup yields CDR1 SGHRS and CDR2 YFSETQ. CDR3 length: 12 residues.

As to this clonotype: This may come from a read error, since a much larger clone is one base off. The V gene is TRBV10-3, the J gene TRBJ2-3; 7 nucleotides match TRBD2. CDR1 ENHRY and CDR2 SYGVKD come from the germline V gene. The CDR3 is 15 residues long. J was trimmed by 6 bases and V by 4 bases; bases with no gene match: 10. The CDR3 loop reads CAISARAGECDTQYF. The CDR3 bases are TGTGCCATCAGTGCTAGGGCGGGGGAGTGCGATACGCAGTATTTT.

In its sample, this clonotype was seen a few times. This sequence joins TRBV12-3 or TRBV12-4 and TRBJ1-4, with 9 bases matching TRBD1. The ends lost 5 bases at V and 8 bases at J; junction bases unmatched: 9. This CDR3 has 15 amino acids. The CDR3 loop is CASSPTGGAGEKLFF. Here the CDR3 DNA reads TGTGCCAGCAGTCCCACAGGGGGCGCCGGGGAAAAACTGTTTTTT.